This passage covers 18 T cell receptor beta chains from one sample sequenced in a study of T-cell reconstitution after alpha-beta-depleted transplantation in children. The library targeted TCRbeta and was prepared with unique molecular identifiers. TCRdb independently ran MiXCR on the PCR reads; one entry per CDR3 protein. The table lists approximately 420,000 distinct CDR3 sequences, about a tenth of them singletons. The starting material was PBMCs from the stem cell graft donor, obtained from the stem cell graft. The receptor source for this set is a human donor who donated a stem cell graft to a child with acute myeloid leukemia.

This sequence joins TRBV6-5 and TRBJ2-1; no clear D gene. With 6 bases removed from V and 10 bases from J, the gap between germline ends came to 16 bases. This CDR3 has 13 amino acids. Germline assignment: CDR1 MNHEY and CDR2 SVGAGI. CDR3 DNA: TGTGCCAGCAGCGTACTCTCTTGGACGGAGCAGTTCTTC. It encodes CASSVLSWTEQFF.

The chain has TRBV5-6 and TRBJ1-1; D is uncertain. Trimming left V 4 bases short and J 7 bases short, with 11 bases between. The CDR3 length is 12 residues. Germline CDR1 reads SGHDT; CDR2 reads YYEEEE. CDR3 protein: CASSAAPNEAFF. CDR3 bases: TGTGCCAGCAGCGCCGCACCTAATGAAGCTTTCTTT.

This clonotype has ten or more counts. The CDR3 nucleotides read TGTGCCAGCAGTTCGGGACAGGGGCGCTATGGCTACACCTTC. It yields the protein CASSSGQGRYGYTF. This sequence joins TRBV6-5 and TRBJ1-2; 10 bases fit TRBD1. The CDR3 sequence is 14 residues long. Germline-derived CDR1 and CDR2 are MNHEY and SVGAGI. Germline trimming cut 4 bases from V and 4 bases from J; bases unmatched to any gene: 3.

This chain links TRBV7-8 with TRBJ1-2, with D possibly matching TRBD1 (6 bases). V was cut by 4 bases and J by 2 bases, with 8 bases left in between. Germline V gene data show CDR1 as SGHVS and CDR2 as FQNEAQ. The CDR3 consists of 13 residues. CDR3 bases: TGTGCCAGCAGCTACGGACAGAACTATGGCTACACCTTC. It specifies CASSYGQNYGYTF. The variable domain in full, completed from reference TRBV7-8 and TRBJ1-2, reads GAGVSQSPRYKVAKRGQDVALRCDPISGHVSLFWYQQALGQGPEFLTYFQNEAQLDKSGLPSDRFFAERPEGSVSTLKIQRTQQEDSAVYLCASSYGQNYGYTFGSGTRLTVV.

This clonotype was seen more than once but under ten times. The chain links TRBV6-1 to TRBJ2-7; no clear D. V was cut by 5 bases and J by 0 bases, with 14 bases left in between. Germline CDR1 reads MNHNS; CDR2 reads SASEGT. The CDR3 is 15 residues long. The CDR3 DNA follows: TGTGCCAGCAGTAGTCCTAGGACGAGCTCCTACGAGCAGTACTTC. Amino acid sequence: CASSSPRTSSYEQYF.

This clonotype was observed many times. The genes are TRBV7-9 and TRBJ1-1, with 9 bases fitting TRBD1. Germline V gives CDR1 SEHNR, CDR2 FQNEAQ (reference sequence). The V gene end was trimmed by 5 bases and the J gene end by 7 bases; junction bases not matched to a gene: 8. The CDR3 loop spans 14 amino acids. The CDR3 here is CASSKNRGQGEAFF. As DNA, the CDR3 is TGTGCCAGCAGCAAAAACAGGGGGCAGGGTGAAGCTTTCTTT.

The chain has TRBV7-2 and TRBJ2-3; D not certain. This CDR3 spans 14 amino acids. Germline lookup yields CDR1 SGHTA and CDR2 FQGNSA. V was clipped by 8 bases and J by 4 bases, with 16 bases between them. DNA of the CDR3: TGTGCCAGCGGATTAGGGCGAGGATCAGATACGCAGTATTTT. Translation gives CASGLGRGSDTQYF.

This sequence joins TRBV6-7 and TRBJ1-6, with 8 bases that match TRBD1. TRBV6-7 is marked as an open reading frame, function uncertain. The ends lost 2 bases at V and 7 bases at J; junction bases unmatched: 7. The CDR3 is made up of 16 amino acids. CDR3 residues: CASSYGDRGVNSPLHF. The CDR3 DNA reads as TGTGCCAGCAGTTACGGCGACAGGGGAGTAAATTCACCCCTCCACTTT.

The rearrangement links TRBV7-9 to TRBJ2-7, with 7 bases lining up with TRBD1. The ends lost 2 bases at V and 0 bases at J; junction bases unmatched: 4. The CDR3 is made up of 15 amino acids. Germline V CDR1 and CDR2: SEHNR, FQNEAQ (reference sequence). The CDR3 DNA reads TGTGCCAGCAGCTTATCAGACAGGGTCTCCTACGAGCAGTACTTC. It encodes CASSLSDRVSYEQYF.

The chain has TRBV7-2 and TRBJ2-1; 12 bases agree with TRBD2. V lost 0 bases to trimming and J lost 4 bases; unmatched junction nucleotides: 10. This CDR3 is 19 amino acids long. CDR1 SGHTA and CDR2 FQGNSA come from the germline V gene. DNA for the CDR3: TGTGCCAGCAGCTTAGCTACAGTCCTTCTAGCGGGAGGGTACAATGAGCAGTTCTTC. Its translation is CASSLATVLLAGGYNEQFF.

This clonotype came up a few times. CDR3 nucleotide sequence: TGCGCCAGCAGGGAATTTCCTAGCACAGATACGCAGTATTTT. Amino acid sequence: CASREFPSTDTQYF. The chain is built from TRBV5-1 and TRBJ2-3; D unresolved. Germline loops: CDR1 SGHRS, CDR2 YFSETQ. The CDR3 covers 14 residues. V gave up 5 bases and J gave up 0 bases, with 10 bases separating them.

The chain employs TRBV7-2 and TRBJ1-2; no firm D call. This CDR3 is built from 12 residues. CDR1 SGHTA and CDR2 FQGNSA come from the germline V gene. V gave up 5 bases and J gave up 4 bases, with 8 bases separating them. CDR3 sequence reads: CASSPSAYGYTF. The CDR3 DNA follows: TGTGCCAGCAGCCCCTCCGCCTATGGCTACACCTTC.

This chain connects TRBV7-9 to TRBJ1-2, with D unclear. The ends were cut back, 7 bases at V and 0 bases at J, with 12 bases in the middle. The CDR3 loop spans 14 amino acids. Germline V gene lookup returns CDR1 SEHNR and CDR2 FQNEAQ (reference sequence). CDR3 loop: CASTPGSTNYGYTF. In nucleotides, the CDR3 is TGTGCCAGCACCCCAGGCTCGACTAACTATGGCTACACCTTC.

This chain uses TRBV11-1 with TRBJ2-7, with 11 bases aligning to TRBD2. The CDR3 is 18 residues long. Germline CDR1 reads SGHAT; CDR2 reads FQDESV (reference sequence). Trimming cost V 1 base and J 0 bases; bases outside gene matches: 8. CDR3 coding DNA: TGTGCCAGCAGCTTAGGCCTAGCGGGAGGTTCGCCCTCCTACGAGCAGTACTTC. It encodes CASSLGLAGGSPSYEQYF.

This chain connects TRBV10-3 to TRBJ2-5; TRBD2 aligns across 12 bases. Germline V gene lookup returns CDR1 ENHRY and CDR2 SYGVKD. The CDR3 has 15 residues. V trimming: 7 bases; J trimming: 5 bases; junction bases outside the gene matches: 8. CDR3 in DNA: TGTGCCATCACTTCGACTAGCGGGAGTTTCGAGACCCAGTACTTC. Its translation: CAITSTSGSFETQYF.

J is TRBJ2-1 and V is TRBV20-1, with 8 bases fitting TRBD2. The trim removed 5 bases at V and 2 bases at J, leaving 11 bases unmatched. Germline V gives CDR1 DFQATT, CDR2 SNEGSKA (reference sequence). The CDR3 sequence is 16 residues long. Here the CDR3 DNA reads TGCAGTGCTTTGCCAGCGGGGGCTTTCCCCTACAATGAGCAGTTCTTC. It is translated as CSALPAGAFPYNEQFF.

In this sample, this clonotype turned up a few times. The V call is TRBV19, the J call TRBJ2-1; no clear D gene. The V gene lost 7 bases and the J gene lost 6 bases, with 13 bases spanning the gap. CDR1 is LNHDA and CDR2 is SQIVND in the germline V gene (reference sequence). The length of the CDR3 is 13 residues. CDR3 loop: CASTALGSNEQFF. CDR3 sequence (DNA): TGTGCCAGTACAGCTCTGGGATCCAATGAGCAGTTCTTC.

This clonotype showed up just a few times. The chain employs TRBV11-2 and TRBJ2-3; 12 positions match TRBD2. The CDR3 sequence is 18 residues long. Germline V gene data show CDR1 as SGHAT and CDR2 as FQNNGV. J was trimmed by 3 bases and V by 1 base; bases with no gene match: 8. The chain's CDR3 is CASSLGLAGARSTDTQYF. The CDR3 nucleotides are TGTGCCAGCAGCTTAGGACTAGCGGGAGCGAGGAGTACAGATACGCAGTATTTT. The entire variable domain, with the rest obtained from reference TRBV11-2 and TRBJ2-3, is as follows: EAGVAQSPRYKIIEKRQSVAFWCNPISGHATLYWYQQILGQGPKLLIQFQNNGVVDDSQLPKDRFSAERLKGVDSTLKIQPAKLEDSAVYLCASSLGLAGARSTDTQYFGPGTRLTVL.